This T cell receptor beta chain is drawn from a study of T-cell reconstitution after alpha-beta-depleted transplantation in children. V was cut by 4 bases and J by 0 bases, with 7 bases left in between. This CDR3 is built from 14 residues. The germline gives CDR1 LGHDT, CDR2 YNNKEL (reference sequence). Library preparation (for TCRbeta) was performed with unique molecular identifiers. TCRdb reanalysed the PCR reads using MiXCR and keeps one entry per CDR3 protein. The table has 170,000 or so distinct CDR3 sequences, approximately 7% seen once. This rearrangement joins TRBV3-1 to TRBJ1-3; D gene unclear. The sequence came from a human donor who donated a stem cell graft to a child with Wiskott-Aldrich syndrome. Sequenced material: PBMCs from the stem cell graft donor, taken from the stem cell graft. The CDR3 DNA reads TGTGCCAGCAGCCCGCTACCCTCTGGAAACACCATATATTTT. This codes for CASSPLPSGNTIYF.